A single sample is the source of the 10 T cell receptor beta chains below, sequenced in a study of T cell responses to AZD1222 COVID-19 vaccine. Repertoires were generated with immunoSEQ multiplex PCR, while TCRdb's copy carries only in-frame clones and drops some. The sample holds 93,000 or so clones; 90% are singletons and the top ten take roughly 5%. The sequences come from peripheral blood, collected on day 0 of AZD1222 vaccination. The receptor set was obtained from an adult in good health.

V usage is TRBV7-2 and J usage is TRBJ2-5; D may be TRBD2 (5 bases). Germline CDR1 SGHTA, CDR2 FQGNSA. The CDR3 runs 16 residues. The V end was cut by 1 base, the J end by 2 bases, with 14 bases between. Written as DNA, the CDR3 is TGTGCCAGCAGCTTAGGCCGGACGGGAATGCAAGAGACCCAGTACTTC. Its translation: CASSLGRTGMQETQYF.

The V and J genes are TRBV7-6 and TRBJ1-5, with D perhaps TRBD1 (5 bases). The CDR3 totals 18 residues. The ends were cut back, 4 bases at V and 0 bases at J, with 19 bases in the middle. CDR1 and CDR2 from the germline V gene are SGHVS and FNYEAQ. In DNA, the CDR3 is TGTGCCAGCAGCTCCGGGGCTTCTTCCGTCTATAGCAATCAGCCCCAGCATTTT. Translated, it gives CASSSGASSVYSNQPQHF.

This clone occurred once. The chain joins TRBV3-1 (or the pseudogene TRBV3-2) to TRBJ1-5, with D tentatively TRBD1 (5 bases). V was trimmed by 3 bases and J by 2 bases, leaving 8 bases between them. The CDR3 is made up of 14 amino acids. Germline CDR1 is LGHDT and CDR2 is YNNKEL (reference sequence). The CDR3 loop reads CASSHQGGNQPQHF. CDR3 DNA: TGTGCCAGCAGCCACCAGGGAGGCAATCAGCCCCAGCATTTT.

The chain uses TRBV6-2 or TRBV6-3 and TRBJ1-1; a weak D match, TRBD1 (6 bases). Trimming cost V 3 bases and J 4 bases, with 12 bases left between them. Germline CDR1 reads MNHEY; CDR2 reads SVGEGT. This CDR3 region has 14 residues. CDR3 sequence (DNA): TGTGCCAGCAGTTATGAGGCCAGGGGCACTGAAGCTTTCTTT. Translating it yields CASSYEARGTEAFF.

CDR3 amino acids: CASSKQGSQPQHF. The DNA for the CDR3 is TGTGCCAGCAGTAAACAGGGGAGTCAGCCCCAGCATTTT. V and J are TRBV12-3 or TRBV12-4 and TRBJ1-5; TRBD1 matches 7 bases. The junction had 4 bases not matched to a gene; V was cut back by 5 bases and J by 6 bases. This CDR3 region has 13 residues.

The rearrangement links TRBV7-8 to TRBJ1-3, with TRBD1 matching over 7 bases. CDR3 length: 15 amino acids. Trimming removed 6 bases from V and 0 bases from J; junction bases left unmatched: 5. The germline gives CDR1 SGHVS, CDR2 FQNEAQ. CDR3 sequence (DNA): TGTGCCAGCAGACGGGACAGTTCCTCTGGAAACACCATATATTTT. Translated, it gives CASRRDSSSGNTIYF.

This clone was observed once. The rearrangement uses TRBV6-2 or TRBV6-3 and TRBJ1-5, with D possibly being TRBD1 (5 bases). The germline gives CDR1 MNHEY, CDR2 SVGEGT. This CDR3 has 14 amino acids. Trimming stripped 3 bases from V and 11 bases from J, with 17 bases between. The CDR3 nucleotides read TGTGCCAGCAGTTATTTGTCGGGGCCAAGGGCCCAGCATTTT. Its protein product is CASSYLSGPRAQHF.

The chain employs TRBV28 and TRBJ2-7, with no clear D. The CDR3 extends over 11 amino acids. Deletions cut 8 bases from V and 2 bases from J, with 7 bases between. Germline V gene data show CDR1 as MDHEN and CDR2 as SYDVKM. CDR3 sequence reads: CASYGPYEQYF. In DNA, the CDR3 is TGTGCCAGCTACGGGCCCTACGAGCAGTACTTC.

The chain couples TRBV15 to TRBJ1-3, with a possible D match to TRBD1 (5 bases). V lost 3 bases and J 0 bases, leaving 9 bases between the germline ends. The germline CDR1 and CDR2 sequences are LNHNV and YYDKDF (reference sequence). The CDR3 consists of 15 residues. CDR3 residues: CATSSQGNSGNTIYF. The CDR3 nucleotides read TGTGCCACCAGCAGCCAGGGAAACTCTGGAAACACCATATATTTT. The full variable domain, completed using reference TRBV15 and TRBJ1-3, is DAMVIQNPRYQVTQFGKPVTLSCSQTLNHNVMYWYQQKSSQAPKLLFHYYDKDFNNEADTPDNFQSRRPNTSFCFLDIRSPGLGDTAMYLCATSSQGNSGNTIYFGEGSWLTVV.

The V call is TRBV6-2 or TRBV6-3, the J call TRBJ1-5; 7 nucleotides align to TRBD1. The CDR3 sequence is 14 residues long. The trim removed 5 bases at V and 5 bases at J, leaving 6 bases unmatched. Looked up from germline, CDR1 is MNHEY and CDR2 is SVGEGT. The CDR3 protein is CASSTYRGYQPQHF. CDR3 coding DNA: TGTGCCAGCAGTACCTACAGGGGTTATCAGCCCCAGCATTTT.